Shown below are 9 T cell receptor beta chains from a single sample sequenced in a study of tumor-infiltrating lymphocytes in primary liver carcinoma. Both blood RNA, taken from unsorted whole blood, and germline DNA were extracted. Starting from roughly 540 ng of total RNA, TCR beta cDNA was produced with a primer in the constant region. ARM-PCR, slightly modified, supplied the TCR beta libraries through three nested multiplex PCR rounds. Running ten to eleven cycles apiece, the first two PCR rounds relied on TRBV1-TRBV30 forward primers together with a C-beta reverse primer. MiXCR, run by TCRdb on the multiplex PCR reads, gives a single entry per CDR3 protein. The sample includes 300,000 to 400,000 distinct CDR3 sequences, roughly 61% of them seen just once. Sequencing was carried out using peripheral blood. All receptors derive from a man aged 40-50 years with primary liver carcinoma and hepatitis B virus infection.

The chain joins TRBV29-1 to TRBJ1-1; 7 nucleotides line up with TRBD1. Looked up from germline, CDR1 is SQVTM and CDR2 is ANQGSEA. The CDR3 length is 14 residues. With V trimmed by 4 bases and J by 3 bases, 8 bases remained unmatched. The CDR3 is CSVGEGAIDTEAFF. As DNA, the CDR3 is TGCAGCGTTGGGGAGGGGGCAATTGACACTGAAGCTTTCTTT.

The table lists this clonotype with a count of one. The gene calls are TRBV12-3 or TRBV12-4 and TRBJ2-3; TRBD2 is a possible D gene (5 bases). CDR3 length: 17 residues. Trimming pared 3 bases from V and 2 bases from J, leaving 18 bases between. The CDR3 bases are TGTGCCAGCAGTTTTGGACTGGCTAGCTGGGTCACAGATACGCAGTATTTT. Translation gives CASSFGLASWVTDTQYF.

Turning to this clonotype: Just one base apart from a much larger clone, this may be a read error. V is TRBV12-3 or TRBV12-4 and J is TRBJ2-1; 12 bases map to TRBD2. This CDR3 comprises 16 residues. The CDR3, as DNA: TGTGTCAGCAGTCGCTCGACTAGCGGGAGCCACAATGAGCAGTTCTTC. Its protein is CVSSRSTSGSHNEQFF.

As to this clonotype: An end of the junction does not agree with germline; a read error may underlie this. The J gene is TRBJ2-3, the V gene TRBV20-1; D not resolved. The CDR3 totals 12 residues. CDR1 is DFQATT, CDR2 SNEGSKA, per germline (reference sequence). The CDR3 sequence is CSACSSTDTQYF. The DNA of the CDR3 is TGCAGTGCTTGTTCAAGCACAGATACACAGTATTTT.

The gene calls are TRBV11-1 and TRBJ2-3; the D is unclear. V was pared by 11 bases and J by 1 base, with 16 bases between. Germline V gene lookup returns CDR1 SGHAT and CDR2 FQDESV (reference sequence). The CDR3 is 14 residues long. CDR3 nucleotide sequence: TGTGCCGGTAAGCGAGAGTCACGCACAGATACGCAGTATTTT. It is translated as CAGKRESRTDTQYF.

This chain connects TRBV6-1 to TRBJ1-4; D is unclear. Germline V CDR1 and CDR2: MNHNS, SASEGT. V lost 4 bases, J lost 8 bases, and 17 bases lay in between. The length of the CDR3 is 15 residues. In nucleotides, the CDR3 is TGTGCCAGCAGTGGATCATACAGAGTTTTCGAAAAACTGTTTTTT. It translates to CASSGSYRVFEKLFF.

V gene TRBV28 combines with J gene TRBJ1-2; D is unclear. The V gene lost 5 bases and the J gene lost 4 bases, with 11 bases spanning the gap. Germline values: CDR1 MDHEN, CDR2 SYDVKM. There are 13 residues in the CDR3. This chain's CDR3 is CASSLTTPYGYTF. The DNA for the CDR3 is TGTGCCAGCAGTCTAACGACACCCTATGGCTACACCTTC.

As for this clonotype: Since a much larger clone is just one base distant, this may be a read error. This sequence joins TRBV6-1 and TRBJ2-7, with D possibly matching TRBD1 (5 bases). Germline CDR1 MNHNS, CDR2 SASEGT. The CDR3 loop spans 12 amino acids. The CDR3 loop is CASTQASNEQYF. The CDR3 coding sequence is TGTGCCAGCACACAGGCCTCCAACGAGCAGTACTTC.

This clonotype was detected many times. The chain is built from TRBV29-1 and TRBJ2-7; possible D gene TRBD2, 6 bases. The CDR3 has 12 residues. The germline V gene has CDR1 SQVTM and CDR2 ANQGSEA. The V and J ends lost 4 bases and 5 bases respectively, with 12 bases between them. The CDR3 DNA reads TGCAGCGTTGGGCCTAGCGTCAACGAGCAGTACTTC. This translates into CSVGPSVNEQYF.